This entry lists 15 T cell receptor beta chains sequenced from one sample in a study of cytomegalovirus exposure and HLA in healthy donors. 13 Jbeta primers and 60 Vbeta primers were used for the PCR. Clones were sequenced by immunoSEQ multiplex PCR, and TCRdb holds only the in-frame ones, with some missing. The sample has more than 95,000 clones; roughly 15% are singletons. The sequencing input was PBMCs. The receptors were sampled from a female donor in good health and CMV-seronegative.

There are a few counts of this clone. The chain is built from TRBV5-1 and TRBJ2-3; TRBD2 agrees at 7 bases. Losses at the gene ends were 6 bases for V and 2 bases for J; bases not matched to a gene: 12. The V gene's germline CDR1 is SGHRS and CDR2 YFSETQ. This CDR3 has 16 amino acids. CDR3 sequence reads: CASNLGGSGDTDTQYF. CDR3 nucleotide sequence: TGCGCCAGCAACCTGGGGGGAAGCGGGGACACAGATACGCAGTATTTT.

Regarding this clone: The same CDR3 arises from other DNA sequences in this sample as well. The CDR3 DNA follows: TGCAGCGTTGATCTTCAGGGAAGGACCGGGGAGCTGTTTTTT. Protein: CSVDLQGRTGELFF. V usage is TRBV29-1 and J usage is TRBJ2-2, with TRBD1 as a possible D gene (5 bases). The CDR3 is 14 amino acids. Trimming shortened V by 3 bases and J by 5 bases, and 13 bases separated the two germline ends. Germline CDR1 reads SQVTM; CDR2 reads ANQGSEA.

The sample holds a few counts of this clone. The CDR3 DNA is TGTGCCAGCAGCCATCTAGCGGCAACTTACAATGAGCAGTTCTTC. Amino acid sequence: CASSHLAATYNEQFF. The chain employs TRBV4-2 and TRBJ2-1, with 7 bases identical to TRBD2. Trimming cost V 3 bases and J 4 bases; bases outside gene matches: 6. The CDR3 covers 15 residues. CDR1 and CDR2 (germline): LGHNA, YNFKEQ.

CDR3 in amino acids: CATGQGAQEQFF. Here the CDR3 DNA reads TGTGCCACCGGACAGGGGGCGCAGGAGCAGTTCTTC. The chain combines TRBV28 with TRBJ2-1; 11 bases fit TRBD1. The CDR3 consists of 12 residues. Germline assignment: CDR1 MDHEN and CDR2 SYDVKM. The V and J ends lost 10 bases and 10 bases, in that order; junction bases with no gene match: 6.

This clone was detected only a few times. V gene TRBV28 combines with J gene TRBJ1-1; D is unresolved. The CDR3 runs to 14 residues. From germline, CDR1 is MDHEN and CDR2 SYDVKM. V lost 3 bases to trimming and J lost 0 bases, with 8 bases between them. For the CDR3, the DNA is TGTGCCAGCAGTTTGAATCAGGTGAACACTGAAGCTTTCTTT. Its translation is CASSLNQVNTEAFF.

This clone was seen a few times. The chain couples TRBV5-1 to TRBJ2-1, with unresolved D. The length of the CDR3 is 15 residues. Germline loops: CDR1 SGHRS, CDR2 YFSETQ. V lost 0 bases and J 7 bases, leaving 14 bases between the germline ends. The chain's CDR3 is CASSLATSAINEQFF. The CDR3 DNA sequence: TGCGCCAGCAGCTTGGCGACTTCGGCTATTAATGAGCAGTTCTTC.

This clone was counted only a few times. V usage is TRBV2 and J usage is TRBJ1-2, with 7 bases lining up with TRBD1. The ends lost 9 bases at V and 4 bases at J; junction bases unmatched: 5. The CDR3 runs 12 residues. Germline CDR1 reads SNHLY; CDR2 reads FYNNEI. CDR3 DNA sequence: TGTGCCAGGACTCAGGGGGTCTATGGCTACACCTTC. It codes for CARTQGVYGYTF.

The chain joins TRBV25-1 to TRBJ1-1, with 9 bases matching TRBD1. V was pared by 1 base and J by 1 base, with 10 bases of the junction left unmatched. Per the germline V gene, CDR1 is MGHDK and CDR2 is SYGVNS. This CDR3 region has 18 residues. CDR3 protein: CASSESGYRGQENTEAFF. CDR3 DNA: TGTGCCAGCAGTGAATCAGGTTACAGGGGGCAGGAGAACACTGAAGCTTTCTTT.

The chain couples TRBV6-5 to TRBJ2-1; TRBD1 agrees at 7 bases. This CDR3 is built from 15 residues. Germline values: CDR1 MNHEY, CDR2 SVGAGI. V shed 5 bases, J shed 7 bases, and the junction held 11 bases outside the gene matches. CDR3 nucleotides: TGTGCCAGCAGTAAAAAATCGACAGGGTGGAATGAGCAGTTCTTC. Its protein is CASSKKSTGWNEQFF.

This rearrangement joins TRBV4-3 to TRBJ2-7; D perhaps matches TRBD2 (5 bases). CDR3 size: 15 residues. Looked up from germline, CDR1 is LGHNA and CDR2 is YSLEER. Trimming left V 1 base short and J 3 bases short, with 13 bases between. The CDR3 nucleotides are TGCGCCAGCAGCCAAGCGTCAAACGGAGGCTACGAGCAGTACTTC. This encodes CASSQASNGGYEQYF.

This clone was observed a handful of times. This chain uses TRBV2 with TRBJ1-5; maybe TRBD1 (6 bases). This CDR3 contains 13 residues. The V gene lost 6 bases and the J gene lost 3 bases, with 9 bases spanning the gap. Germline-derived CDR1 and CDR2 are SNHLY and FYNNEI. The CDR3 here is CASSRDTNQPQHF. The DNA for the CDR3 is TGTGCCAGCAGCAGGGACACCAATCAGCCCCAGCATTTT.

Only a few counts were recorded for this clone. This chain links TRBV2 with TRBJ1-2; tentative D call: TRBD1 (6 bases). Germline lookup yields CDR1 SNHLY and CDR2 FYNNEI. The V and J ends lost 2 bases and 4 bases respectively, with 23 bases between them. The CDR3 is 18 amino acids. This CDR3 is CASSEQSGWTVKFYGYTF. The DNA of the CDR3 is TGTGCCAGCAGTGAACAGAGCGGCTGGACAGTGAAATTCTATGGCTACACCTTC.

The sample holds a few counts of this clone. The CDR3 DNA follows: TGTGCCAGCAGAACGTCAGGGGGAGGAGAGACCCAGTACTTC. Protein sequence: CASRTSGGGETQYF. The rearrangement uses TRBV28 and TRBJ2-5, with a tentative D call TRBD1 (7 bases). Germline-derived CDR1 and CDR2 are MDHEN and SYDVKM. Trimming left V 6 bases short and J 4 bases short, with 15 bases between. The CDR3 loop spans 14 amino acids. The whole variable domain, filled in from reference TRBV28 and TRBJ2-5, reads DVKVTQSSRYLVKRTGEKVFLECVQDMDHENMFWYRQDPGLGLRLIYFSYDVKMKEKGDIPEGYSVSREKKERFSLILESASTNQTSMYLCASRTSGGGETQYFGPGTRLLVL.

The J gene is TRBJ2-5, the V gene TRBV30; 7 bases map to TRBD2. Germline CDR1 GTSNPN, CDR2 SVGIG (reference sequence). J was trimmed by 9 bases and V by 1 base; bases with no gene match: 11. The CDR3 is made up of 14 amino acids. CDR3 sequence reads: CAWSAPAGVGSQYF. CDR3 nucleotide sequence: TGTGCCTGGAGTGCCCCTGCGGGAGTTGGTTCCCAGTACTTC. Filled out from reference TRBV30 and TRBJ2-5, the complete variable domain reads SQTIHQWPATLVQPVGSPLSLECTVEGTSNPNLYWYRQAAGRGLQLLFYSVGIGQISSEVPQNLSASRPQDRQFILSSKKLLLSDSGFYLCAWSAPAGVGSQYFGPGTRLLVL.

This clone was counted between two and nine times. V and J are TRBV30 and TRBJ1-2; D not certain. Trimming stripped 5 bases from V and 3 bases from J, with 4 bases between. Germline V gives CDR1 GTSNPN, CDR2 SVGIG (reference sequence). The CDR3 spans 10 residues. CDR3 loop: CAWFYYGYTF. CDR3 bases: TGTGCCTGGTTCTACTATGGCTACACCTTC.